The rows below give T cell receptor beta chains drawn from one sample of a study of T-cell memory formation after mild COVID-19. TCRdb redid the calling of the 5' RACE reads with MiXCR, one entry per CDR3 protein. The sample lists 200,000 to 250,000 distinct CDR3 sequences, 9% to 10% seen once, with around 3.3% in the top ten. Material for sequencing was PBMCs or a T cell subset sorted from them (not recorded which). These receptors all stem from a man aged 18 to 35 who had mild COVID-19 (a few samples of this study predate the infection). Cell type and time point are not known. CDR3s include the opening cysteine and the closing phenylalanine or tryptophan. Fields, in order: clone size, V gene, J gene, D gene, CDR3 protein, CDR3 DNA. The D gene is left open where the match is weak. Where a row states a size, it is once, few, many or the class of an expanded clone; other rows omit it.

-,TRBV6-2/TRBV6-3,TRBJ1-3,TRBD1,CASSVVRDSSGNTIYF,TGTGCCAGCAGTGTGGTCCGGGACAGCTCTGGAAACACCATATATTTT
few,TRBV4-1,TRBJ1-2,TRBD1,CASSRSTGQANYGYTF,TGCGCCAGCAGCCGATCTACTGGACAGGCGAACTATGGCTACACCTTC
-,TRBV12-3/TRBV12-4,TRBJ2-7,-,CASSTRGYEQYF,TGTGCCAGCAGTACCCGGGGGTACGAGCAGTACTTC
few,TRBV20-1,TRBJ1-2,-,CSAHRGEGYTF,TGCAGTGCTCACCGGGGAGAAGGCTACACCTTC
few,TRBV5-4,TRBJ1-2,-,CASSPGSIQGYTF,TGTGCCAGCAGCCCCGGGTCCATCCAAGGCTACACCTTC
-,TRBV6-2/TRBV6-3,TRBJ1-2,TRBD1,CAGHGTANYGYTF,TGTGCCGGTCACGGGACAGCTAACTATGGCTACACCTTC
many,TRBV7-9,TRBJ2-7,TRBD1,CASSAGVGQPTGYEQYF,TGTGCCAGCAGCGCCGGTGTGGGACAGCCAACTGGCTACGAGCAGTACTTC
once,TRBV4-2,TRBJ2-7,-,CASSQDRGHPEYF,TGTGCCAGCAGCCAAGATAGGGGACACCCGGAATACTTC
many,TRBV29-1,TRBJ2-3,-,CSVPGTQSTDTQYF,TGCAGCGTACCCGGGACACAAAGCACAGATACGCAGTATTTT
few,TRBV6-4,TRBJ1-1,-,CASSVEESSTEAFF,TGTGCCAGCAGTGTTGAGGAAAGTAGCACTGAAGCTTTCTTT
many,TRBV7-9,TRBJ1-4,TRBD1,CASSPQGARNEKLFF,TGTGCCAGCAGTCCTCAGGGGGCGAGAAATGAAAAACTGTTTTTT
few,TRBV5-1,TRBJ2-5,TRBD2,CASSLVLSGSQETQYF,TGCGCCAGCAGCTTAGTCCTTAGCGGGAGCCAAGAGACCCAGTACTTC
many,TRBV5-1,TRBJ2-7,-,CASSRERSSYEQYF,TGCGCCAGCAGCCGGGAGAGGTCCTCCTACGAGCAGTACTTC
few,TRBV7-2,TRBJ2-3,TRBD2,CASSLGWTSGGGYF,TGTGCCAGCAGCTTAGGTTGGACTAGCGGGGGCGGGTATTTT
-,TRBV7-2,TRBJ2-1,TRBD2,CASTPGGISYNEQFF,TGTGCCAGCACCCCGGGGGGGATATCCTACAATGAGCAGTTCTTC
-,TRBV7-9,TRBJ2-2,-,CASGRGDNTGELFF,TGTGCCAGCGGACGCGGGGACAACACCGGGGAGCTGTTTTTT
many,TRBV5-1,TRBJ2-1,-,CASRKGGGTPNEQFF,TGCGCCAGCAGAAAGGGGGGGGGAACACCTAATGAGCAGTTCTTC
-,TRBV6-6,TRBJ1-5,TRBD1,CASRTRDSSQPQHF,TGTGCCAGCAGAACCCGGGACAGCTCTCAGCCCCAGCATTTT
few,TRBV3-1,TRBJ2-2,-,CASSHARGLGSHTGELFF,TGTGCCAGCAGCCACGCCAGGGGACTTGGTTCGCACACCGGGGAGCTGTTTTTT
few,TRBV24-1,TRBJ2-2,-,CATSDPRTNTGELFF,TGTGCCACCAGTGACCCACGAACGAACACCGGGGAGCTGTTTTTT
once,TRBV9,TRBJ2-3,-,CASSVDGVGTDTQYF,TGTGCCAGCAGCGTAGACGGGGTTGGGACAGATACGCAGTATTTT
-,TRBV5-1,TRBJ2-2,-,CASSPVSQHNTGELFF,TGCGCCAGCAGCCCCGTCTCACAGCATAACACCGGGGAGCTGTTTTTT
few,TRBV7-8,TRBJ1-5,-,CASRSYRDGNQPQHF,TGTGCCAGCAGGTCCTACCGGGACGGTAATCAGCCCCAGCATTTT
few,TRBV7-8,TRBJ2-1,-,CAISISDSSYNEQFF,TGTGCCATCTCCATCTCGGATAGCTCCTACAATGAGCAGTTCTTC
-,TRBV7-9,TRBJ2-7,TRBD1,CASSNLGTDRYEQYF,TGTGCCAGCAGCAACCTGGGGACAGACCGATACGAGCAGTACTTC
few,TRBV2,TRBJ1-1,-,CASSEDRGGAFF,TGTGCCAGCAGTGAAGATCGAGGAGGTGCTTTCTTT
-,TRBV5-1,TRBJ1-6,-,CASSPVADRSMNSPLHF,TGCGCCAGCAGCCCGGTGGCAGACAGGTCTATGAATTCACCCCTCCACTTT
few,TRBV30,TRBJ1-5,TRBD1,CAWTPTGLDQPQHF,TGTGCCTGGACGCCGACAGGGTTGGATCAGCCCCAGCATTTT
few,TRBV7-3,TRBJ1-2,TRBD1,CASSYAVRQGHYGYTF,TGTGCCAGCAGCTACGCCGTTCGACAGGGGCACTATGGCTACACCTTC
-,TRBV5-1,TRBJ2-3,TRBD2,CASSLGKGTSGEADTQYF,TGCGCCAGCAGCTTGGGAAAAGGGACTAGCGGGGAGGCAGATACGCAGTATTTT
many,TRBV20-1,TRBJ2-5,TRBD1,CSASRQGETQYF,TGCAGTGCCTCGCGACAGGGGGAGACCCAGTACTTC
-,TRBV5-1,TRBJ2-5,-,CASRNSGNAEETQYF,TGCGCCAGCAGGAATAGCGGCAACGCGGAGGAGACCCAGTACTTC
-,TRBV5-4,TRBJ1-3,-,CASSWRSGNTIYF,TGTGCCAGCAGCTGGAGATCTGGAAACACCATATATTTT
-,TRBV5-1,TRBJ2-1,TRBD1,CASSLPRGTGHNEQFF,TGCGCCAGCAGCTTACCCCGGGGGACAGGGCACAATGAGCAGTTCTTC
many,TRBV5-1,TRBJ2-5,-,CASSLGVGETQYF,TGTGCCAGCAGCTTGGGAGTGGGAGAGACCCAGTACTTC
once,TRBV11-2,TRBJ1-2,TRBD1,CASSSDRVNYGYTF,TGTGCCAGCAGCTCGGACAGGGTGAACTATGGCTACACCTTC
few,TRBV28,TRBJ1-2,-,CASRRDRTYGYTF,TGTGCCAGCAGACGTGACAGAACCTATGGCTACACCTTC
few,TRBV20-1,TRBJ1-1,-,CSAEEAMNTEAFF,TGCAGCGCCGAGGAGGCAATGAACACTGAAGCTTTCTTT
few,TRBV20-1,TRBJ2-3,-,CSAVGTLDTQYF,TGCAGTGCCGTGGGTACGCTGGATACGCAGTATTTT
few,TRBV5-1,TRBJ1-1,-,CASSLDREAAFF,TGCGCCAGCAGCTTGGACAGGGAAGCAGCTTTCTTT
few,TRBV5-1,TRBJ1-5,-,CASSLEGDGGPQHF,TGCGCCAGCAGCTTGGAGGGCGACGGGGGGCCCCAGCATTTT
few,TRBV12-3/TRBV12-4,TRBJ1-2,-,CASSQITGGGYTF,TGTGCCAGCAGTCAAATAACGGGGGGTGGCTACACCTTC
-,TRBV5-1,TRBJ1-4,-,CASSRLANEKLFF,TGCGCCAGCAGCCGTTTGGCTAATGAAAAACTGTTTTTT
-,TRBV20-1,TRBJ2-6,-,CSAEWFPNVLTF,TGCAGTGCTGAGTGGTTCCCCAACGTCCTGACTTTC
few,TRBV5-1,TRBJ2-5,-,CASRVGGARNQETQYF,TGCGCCAGCAGGGTAGGGGGGGCCCGTAACCAAGAGACCCAGTACTTC